This entry concerns a single TCR beta chain. Antigen unknown. Additional DNA sequences in this sample encode the identical CDR3. Germline CDR1 is SGHRS and CDR2 is YFSETQ. This CDR3 contains 16 residues. V was pared by 5 bases and J by 2 bases, with 20 bases between. TCRdb's table, derived via immunoSEQ multiplex PCR, lists solely in-frame clones and lacks some. The sample has about 52,000 clones; approximately 86% are singletons. This entry is derived from a study of T cells in localized non-small cell lung cancer. Study-level results: Exceeding tumor, uninvolved adjacent lung had the highest T cell clonality. Density of T cells in blood, when higher, went with longer overall survival. Turning up in adjacent lung were a median approximately 60 of the top 100 tumor clones.

The source is a female donor with stage II lung adenocarcinoma. The starting material was PBMCs, obtained before any cancer treatment. The genes are TRBV5-1 and TRBJ2-7, with TRBD1 as a possible D gene (6 bases). The CDR3 coding sequence is TGCGCCAGCAGTGACACCTTAGACAGGCCTCCCTACGAGCAGTACTTC. This codes for CASSDTLDRPPYEQYF.